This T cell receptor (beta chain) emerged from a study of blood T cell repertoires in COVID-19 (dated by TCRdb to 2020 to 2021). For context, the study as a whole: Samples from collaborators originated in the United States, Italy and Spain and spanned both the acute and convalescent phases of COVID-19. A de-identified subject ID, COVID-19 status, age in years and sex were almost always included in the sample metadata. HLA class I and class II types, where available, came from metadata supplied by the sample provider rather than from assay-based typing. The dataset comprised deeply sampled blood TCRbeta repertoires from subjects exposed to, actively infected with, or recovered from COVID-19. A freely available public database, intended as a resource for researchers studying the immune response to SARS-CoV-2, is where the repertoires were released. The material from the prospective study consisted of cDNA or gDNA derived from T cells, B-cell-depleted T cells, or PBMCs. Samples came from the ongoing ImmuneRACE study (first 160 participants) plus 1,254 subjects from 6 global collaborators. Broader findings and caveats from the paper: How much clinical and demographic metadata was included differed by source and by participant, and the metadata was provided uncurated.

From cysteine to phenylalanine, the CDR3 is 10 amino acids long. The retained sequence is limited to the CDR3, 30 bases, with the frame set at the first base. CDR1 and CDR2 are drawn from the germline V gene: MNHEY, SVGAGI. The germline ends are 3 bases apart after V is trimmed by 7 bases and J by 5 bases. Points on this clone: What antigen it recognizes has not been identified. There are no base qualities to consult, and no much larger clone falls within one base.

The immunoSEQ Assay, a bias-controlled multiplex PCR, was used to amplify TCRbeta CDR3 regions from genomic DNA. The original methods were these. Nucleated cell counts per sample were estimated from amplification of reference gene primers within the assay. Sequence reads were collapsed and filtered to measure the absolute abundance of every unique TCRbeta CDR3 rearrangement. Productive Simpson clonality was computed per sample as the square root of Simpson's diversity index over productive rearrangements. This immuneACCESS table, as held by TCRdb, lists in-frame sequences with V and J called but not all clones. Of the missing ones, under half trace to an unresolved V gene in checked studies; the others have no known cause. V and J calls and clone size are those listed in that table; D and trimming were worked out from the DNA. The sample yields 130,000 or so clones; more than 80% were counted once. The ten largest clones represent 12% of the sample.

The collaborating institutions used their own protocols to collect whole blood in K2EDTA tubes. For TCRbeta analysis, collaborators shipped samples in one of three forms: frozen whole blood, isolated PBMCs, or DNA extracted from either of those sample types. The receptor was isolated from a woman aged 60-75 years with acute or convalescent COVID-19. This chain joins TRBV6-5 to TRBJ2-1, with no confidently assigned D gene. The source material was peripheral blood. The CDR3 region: CASTDNEQFF. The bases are TGTGCCAGCACTGACAATGAGCAGTTCTTC.